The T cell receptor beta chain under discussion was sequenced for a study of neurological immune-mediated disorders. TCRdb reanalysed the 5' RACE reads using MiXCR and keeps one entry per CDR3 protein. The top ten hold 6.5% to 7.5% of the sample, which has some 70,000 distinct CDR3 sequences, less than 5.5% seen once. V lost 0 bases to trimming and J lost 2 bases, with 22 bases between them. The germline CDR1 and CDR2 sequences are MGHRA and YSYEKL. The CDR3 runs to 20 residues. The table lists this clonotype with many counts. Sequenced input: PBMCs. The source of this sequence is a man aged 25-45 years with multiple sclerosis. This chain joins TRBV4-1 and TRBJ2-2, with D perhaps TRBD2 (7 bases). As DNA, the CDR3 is TGCGCCAGCAGCCAAGATAGGGTCGGTCGGGGGGCGACAAACACCGGGGAGCTGTTTTTT. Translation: CASSQDRVGRGATNTGELFF.